Shown below are 5 T cell receptor beta chains from a single sample sequenced in a study of blood T cell repertoires in COVID-19. Libraries were prepared by immunoSEQ multiplex PCR; TCRdb keeps only in-frame clonotypes and omits some of them. Among roughly 31,000 clones listed, 80% to 90% were seen once. What was sequenced was peripheral blood. Source of these receptors: a man of 80 years or more with acute or convalescent COVID-19.

The rearrangement joins TRBV4-2 to TRBJ2-6; maybe TRBD2 (6 bases). The CDR3 is 16 amino acids. V gave up 4 bases and J gave up 12 bases, with 22 bases separating them. From germline, CDR1 is LGHNA and CDR2 YNFKEQ. This CDR3 reads CASSPSLTALGGVLTF. CDR3 DNA sequence: TGTGCCAGCAGCCCTTCCTTGACTGCTCTCGGGGGCGTCCTGACTTTC.

The V and J genes are TRBV5-1 and TRBJ1-4; possibly TRBD1 for D (6 bases). From germline, CDR1 is SGHRS and CDR2 YFSETQ. The V end lost 3 bases, the J end lost 5 bases, and 17 bases lay between the germline ends. The CDR3 loop spans 16 amino acids. CDR3 coding DNA: TGCGCCAGCAGCTCGACAGCGCTGGGGGCGAATGAAAAACTGTTTTTT. It codes for CASSSTALGANEKLFF.

Here the CDR3 reads CASSGGEGTHEQYF. For the CDR3, the DNA is TGTGCCAGCAGCGGAGGGGAGGGGACCCACGAGCAGTACTTC. This sequence joins TRBV2 and TRBJ2-7, with TRBD2 matching over 7 bases. With V trimmed by 6 bases and J by 5 bases, 10 bases remained unmatched. CDR1 is SNHLY, CDR2 FYNNEI, per germline. This CDR3 contains 14 residues.

The V and J genes are TRBV5-1 and TRBJ2-3, with 9 nucleotides matching TRBD2. The V and J ends lost 0 bases and 7 bases, in that order; junction bases with no gene match: 9. CDR3 length: 16 residues. The V gene's germline CDR1 is SGHRS and CDR2 YFSETQ. This CDR3 is CASSLGASGGSNTQYF. CDR3 DNA: TGCGCCAGCAGCTTGGGCGCCAGCGGGGGGTCGAATACGCAGTATTTT.

This CDR3 reads CASRSGQDFNSPLHF. CDR3 coding DNA: TGTGCCAGCAGATCGGGACAGGACTTTAATTCACCCCTCCACTTT. This rearrangement joins TRBV2 to TRBJ1-6; 8 bases line up with TRBD1. Germline V lookup: CDR1 SNHLY, CDR2 FYNNEI. V was pared by 6 bases and J by 6 bases, with 7 bases of the junction left unmatched. The CDR3 spans 15 residues.